The 10 T cell receptor beta chains below come from one sample, sequenced in a study of human T cells and chemical hapten exposure. TCRdb re-called the 5' RACE reads with MiXCR, one entry per CDR3 protein. The sample includes tens of thousands of distinct CDR3 sequences, approximately 7.7% of them seen just once. The authors extracted total RNA from unfractionated whole blood. These receptors were collected from a male donor in good health.

The chain is built from TRBV12-1 and TRBJ2-7; TRBD1 is the table's D call and was not checked against the DNA. TRBV12-1 is flagged as a pseudogene. The CDR3 covers 16 residues. The CDR3 DNA follows: TGTGCCAGCAGCTTTGCGAGAGCGGGGGCGCTCTACGAGCAGTACTTC. It translates to CASSFARAGALYEQYF.

This clonotype was found many times. The CDR3 is CATRDRLSYEQYF. The CDR3 region has the DNA TGTGCCACCCGGGACAGACTCTCTTACGAGCAGTACTTC. The V gene is TRBV27, the J gene TRBJ2-7, with 7 bases that match TRBD1. The CDR3 is 13 amino acids. V was clipped by 10 bases and J by 4 bases; unmatched bases: 10. The germline V gene has CDR1 MNHEY and CDR2 SMNVEV (reference sequence).

The V and J genes are TRBV12-5 and TRBJ2-1, with 8 positions matching TRBD2. Germline V gives CDR1 LGHNT, CDR2 FRNRAP. There are 13 residues in the CDR3. The junction had 5 bases not matched to a gene; V was cut back by 3 bases and J by 10 bases. The CDR3 nucleotides are TGTGCTAGTGGTTTAGCGGGAGTCGAAGAGCAGTTCTTC. It codes for CASGLAGVEEQFF.

The J gene is TRBJ1-1, the V gene TRBV6-2 or TRBV6-3; the match to TRBD1 covers 9 bases. After removal of 7 bases from V and 2 bases from J, the junction contained 5 bases not matched to a gene. Germline V gene sequence: CDR1 MNHEY, CDR2 SVGEGT. This CDR3 spans 14 amino acids. The CDR3 sequence: CASKPGQGNTEAFF. As DNA, the CDR3 is TGTGCCAGCAAACCGGGACAGGGAAACACTGAAGCTTTCTTT.

This clonotype has only a few counts. The chain couples TRBV19 to TRBJ2-1, with D perhaps matching TRBD2 (5 bases). This CDR3 spans 15 amino acids. Deletions cut 7 bases from V and 3 bases from J, with 16 bases between. Per the germline V gene, CDR1 is LNHDA and CDR2 is SQIVND (reference sequence). The CDR3: CASNTAVGNYNEQFF. CDR3 sequence (DNA): TGTGCCAGTAACACAGCGGTGGGAAACTACAATGAGCAGTTCTTC.

The chain has TRBV7-9 and TRBJ2-2; a weak D match, TRBD1 (7 bases). Germline CDR1 and CDR2: SEHNR and FQNEAQ (reference sequence). V lost 5 bases and J lost 0, with 10 bases in between. The CDR3 totals 15 residues. The CDR3 loop reads CASSGGGSNTGELFF. The DNA of the CDR3 is TGTGCCAGCAGCGGAGGGGGCTCGAACACCGGGGAGCTGTTTTTT.

This clonotype has only a few counts. J is TRBJ2-7 and V is TRBV12-3 or TRBV12-4, with 9 bases matching TRBD2. J gave up 12 bases and V 6 bases, and 15 bases lay outside the gene matches. The CDR3 consists of 14 residues. CDR3: CASSQTSGSLLTYF. Written as DNA, the CDR3 is TGTGCCAGCAGCCAGACTAGCGGAAGCCTCCTCACGTACTTC.

This clonotype was found many times. The rearrangement links TRBV4-2 to TRBJ1-2; 8 nucleotides match TRBD1. CDR1 and CDR2 from the germline V gene are LGHNA and YNFKEQ. CDR3 length equals 15 residues. V was pared by 0 bases and J by 4 bases, with 4 bases of the junction left unmatched. CDR3 nucleotides: TGTGCCAGCAGCCAAGATTCAGGGGGCCTCTATGGCTACACCTTC. This gives the protein CASSQDSGGLYGYTF.

This clonotype was seen repeatedly, ten times or more. This chain joins TRBV29-1 and TRBJ1-2; maybe TRBD1 (5 bases). Trimming stripped 0 bases from V and 0 bases from J, with 11 bases between. Germline loops: CDR1 SQVTM, CDR2 ANQGSEA. The CDR3 is made up of 15 amino acids. The CDR3 region has the DNA TGCAGCGTTGAAGATGAGACAGAAGCTAACTATGGCTACACCTTC. Protein sequence: CSVEDETEANYGYTF.

There are a few counts of this clonotype. This sequence joins TRBV12-5 and TRBJ1-5; tentatively, D is TRBD1 (6 bases). The CDR3 runs to 13 residues. In germline, CDR1 is LGHNT, CDR2 FRNRAP. The V gene lost 6 bases and the J gene lost 6 bases, with 12 bases spanning the gap. This chain's CDR3 is CASGNRESQPQHF. The CDR3 DNA follows: TGTGCTAGTGGAAACAGGGAGAGTCAGCCCCAGCATTTT. Full variable domain (rest looked up from reference TRBV12-5 and TRBJ1-5): DARVTQTPRHKVTEMGQEVTMRCQPILGHNTVFWYRQTMMQGLELLAYFRNRAPLDDSGMPKDRFSAEMPDATLATLKIQPSEPRDSAVYFCASGNRESQPQHFGDGTRLSIL.